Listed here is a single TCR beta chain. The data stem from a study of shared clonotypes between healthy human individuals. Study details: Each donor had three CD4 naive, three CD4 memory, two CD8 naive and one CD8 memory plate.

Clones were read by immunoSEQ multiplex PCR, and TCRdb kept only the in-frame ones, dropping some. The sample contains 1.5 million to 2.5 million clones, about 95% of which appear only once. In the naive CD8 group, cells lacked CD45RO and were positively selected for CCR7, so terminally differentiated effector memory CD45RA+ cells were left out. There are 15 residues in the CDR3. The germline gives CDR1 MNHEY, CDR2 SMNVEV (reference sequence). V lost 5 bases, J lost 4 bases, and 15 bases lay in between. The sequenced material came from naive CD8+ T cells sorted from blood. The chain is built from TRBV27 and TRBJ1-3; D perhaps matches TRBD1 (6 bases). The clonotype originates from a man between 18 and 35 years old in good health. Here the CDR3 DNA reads TGTGCCAGCAGTCCTACAGGGCTCTCCGGAAACACCATATATTTT. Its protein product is CASSPTGLSGNTIYF.